The 23 T cell receptor beta chains below were found in one sample sequenced in a study of OX40 agonist ivuxolimab in advanced cancers. The data were produced by immunoSEQ multiplex PCR, yet TCRdb's version contains in-frame clones alone and is incomplete. Among more than 45,000 clones listed, approximately 84% were seen once. Sample: CD4+ or CD8+ T cells sorted from blood, taken in a trial of the OX40 agonist ivuxolimab. The receptor source for this set is an adult with an advanced solid tumor such as melanoma, head and neck, liver or kidney cancer.

V and J are TRBV13 and TRBJ2-5; 11 bases map to TRBD1. TRBJ2-7 matches the DNA end more closely, so the J call is doubtful. Germline-derived CDR1 and CDR2 are PRHDT and FYEKMQ (reference sequence). CDR3 length: 16 amino acids. Written as DNA, the CDR3 is TGTGCCAGCAGCTTCGACTCCGGGACAGGGGGAATCGAGCAGTACTTC. Encoded protein: CASSFDSGTGGIEQYF.

In its sample, this clone was seen once. The genes are TRBV21-1 and TRBJ2-1; TRBD2 is taken as the D call from the table, unchecked against the DNA. TRBV21-1 is marked as a pseudogene. The CDR3 is 16 amino acids. CDR3 protein: CASRIKLGLAENEQFF. CDR3 in DNA: TGTGCCAGCAGAATTAAGTTAGGACTAGCGGAGAATGAGCAGTTCTTC.

The V call is TRBV19, the J call TRBJ2-5; 8 nucleotides line up with TRBD1. Germline values: CDR1 LNHDA, CDR2 SQIVND (reference sequence). With V trimmed by 2 bases and J by 1 base, 0 bases remained unmatched. The CDR3 runs 14 residues. CDR3 nucleotide sequence: TGTGCCAGTAGTATACAGGGGGCCCAAGAGACCCAGTACTTC. The encoded protein is CASSIQGAQETQYF. Drawing the rest from reference TRBV19 and TRBJ2-5, the complete variable domain is DGGITQSPKYLFRKEGQNVTLSCEQNLNHDAMYWYRQDPGQGLRLIYYSQIVNDFQKGDIAEGYSVSREKKESFPLTVTSAQKNPTAFYLCASSIQGAQETQYFGPGTRLLVL.

This rearrangement joins TRBV7-2 to TRBJ2-3; 7 bases are shared with TRBD1. In germline, CDR1 is SGHTA, CDR2 FQGNSA. V shed 5 bases, J shed 5 bases, and the junction held 13 bases outside the gene matches. This CDR3 is built from 16 residues. CDR3: CASSPSTAGGRDTQYF. The CDR3 bases are TGTGCCAGCAGCCCTTCCACGGCAGGGGGAAGAGATACGCAGTATTTT.

This rearrangement joins TRBV28 to TRBJ2-7; 9 nucleotides match TRBD1. With V trimmed by 3 bases and J by 4 bases, 4 bases remained unmatched. Germline V CDR1 and CDR2: MDHEN, SYDVKM. The CDR3 contains 14 residues. The CDR3 loop reads CASSLIGQGYEQYF. The CDR3 DNA sequence: TGTGCCAGCAGTTTGATTGGACAGGGGTACGAGCAGTACTTC.

The J gene is TRBJ2-2, the V gene TRBV7-9, with a possible D match to TRBD1 (6 bases). This CDR3 contains 17 residues. V was cut by 1 base and J by 3 bases, with 15 bases left in between. From germline, CDR1 is SEHNR and CDR2 FQNEAQ (reference sequence). DNA for the CDR3: TGTGCCAGCAGCTTAGGTTGGGGGCCGCTGGACACCGGGGAGCTGTTTTTT. It codes for CASSLGWGPLDTGELFF.

This chain links TRBV19 with TRBJ2-5, with 7 bases that match TRBD1. The CDR3 has 13 residues. Losses at the gene ends were 4 bases for V and 5 bases for J; bases not matched to a gene: 4. The germline gives CDR1 LNHDA, CDR2 SQIVND (reference sequence). The CDR3 reads CASSRDREETQYF. For the CDR3, the DNA is TGTGCCAGTAGTAGAGACAGGGAGGAGACCCAGTACTTC.

V gene TRBV10-2 combines with J gene TRBJ2-7, with 7 bases identical to TRBD1. Trimming took 3 bases from V and 2 from J; bases not matched to a gene: 4. This CDR3 has 14 residues. Germline CDR1 is WSHSY and CDR2 is SAAADI. CDR3 sequence (DNA): TGCGCCAGCAGTGACCGGGACAGCACCTACGAGCAGTACTTC. It yields the protein CASSDRDSTYEQYF.

The rearrangement joins TRBV6-5 to TRBJ2-1, with TRBD1 as a possible D gene (5 bases). Trimming stripped 0 bases from V and 9 bases from J, with 15 bases between. The CDR3 runs to 15 residues. In germline, CDR1 is MNHEY, CDR2 SVGAGI. The CDR3 region has the DNA TGTGCCAGCAGTTACTCGATCCCAGGGATGGGTGAGCAGTTCTTC. Amino acids: CASSYSIPGMGEQFF.

In its sample, this clone was seen once. V is TRBV28 and J is TRBJ2-5; a weak D match, TRBD1 (5 bases). Per the germline V gene, CDR1 is MDHEN and CDR2 is SYDVKM. V was cut by 6 bases and J by 2 bases, with 10 bases left in between. This CDR3 has 13 residues. CDR3 DNA: TGTGCCAGCAGGAGGACAACACAAGAGACCCAGTACTTC. Amino acid sequence: CASRRTTQETQYF.

The CDR3 nucleotides read TGTGCCAGCAGCGTACGAGACTCCTTAGATACGCAGTATTTT. As protein: CASSVRDSLDTQYF. This rearrangement joins TRBV9 to TRBJ2-3; D is ambiguous. Per germline, CDR1 SGDLS and CDR2 YYNGEE. The V and J ends lost 1 base and 5 bases respectively, with 11 bases between them. The CDR3 is 14 amino acids.

This chain links TRBV19 with TRBJ2-2; TRBD2 matches 12 bases. J lost 1 base, V lost 3 bases, and 12 bases had no gene match. The CDR3 is made up of 20 amino acids. Germline V gives CDR1 LNHDA, CDR2 SQIVND (reference sequence). The CDR3 DNA reads as TGTGCCAGTAGTATGGACAGGGCTGGGACTAGCGGGCTGAACACCGGGGAGCTGTTTTTT. Protein sequence: CASSMDRAGTSGLNTGELFF.

V is TRBV4-1 and J is TRBJ1-1; TRBD1 matches 9 bases. The CDR3 totals 16 residues. Germline V gene sequence: CDR1 MGHRA, CDR2 YSYEKL. The ends lost 4 bases at V and 0 bases at J; junction bases unmatched: 6. CDR3 sequence reads: CASSPGQGTLNTEAFF. The DNA of the CDR3 is TGCGCCAGCAGCCCCGGACAGGGGACCTTGAACACTGAAGCTTTCTTT.

J is TRBJ2-2 and V is TRBV14; D ambiguous. Germline values: CDR1 SGHDN, CDR2 FVKESK. The CDR3 is 13 residues long. V lost 1 base, J lost 4 bases, and 4 bases lay in between. CDR3 nucleotide sequence: TGTGCCAGCAGCCAAGTAGGCACCGGGGAGCTGTTTTTT. Encoded protein: CASSQVGTGELFF.

This clone was found a few times. The rearrangement uses TRBV9 and TRBJ2-1; weak D call: TRBD2 (6 bases). This CDR3 has 16 amino acids. V lost 2 bases to trimming and J lost 4 bases, with 16 bases between them. Germline V gene lookup returns CDR1 SGDLS and CDR2 YYNGEE. The CDR3 DNA follows: TGTGCCAGCAGCGTTTATGGCGGGATAGCATACAATGAGCAGTTCTTC. Its protein is CASSVYGGIAYNEQFF.

The chain uses TRBV4-1 and TRBJ2-5, with D unclear. V gave up 1 base and J gave up 2 bases, with 8 bases separating them. The CDR3 extends over 14 amino acids. Germline V gene data show CDR1 as MGHRA and CDR2 as YSYEKL. The CDR3, as DNA: TGCGCCAGCAGCCAAGGGCGTCCACAAGAGACCCAGTACTTC. It codes for CASSQGRPQETQYF.

The genes are TRBV11-2 and TRBJ2-1; D might be TRBD1 (6 bases). The germline CDR1 and CDR2 sequences are SGHAT and FQNNGV. Trimming cost V 2 bases and J 12 bases, with 14 bases left between them. The CDR3 extends over 13 amino acids. CDR3 region: CASSLRSRGGQFF. CDR3 sequence (DNA): TGTGCCAGCAGCTTAAGAAGCAGGGGTGGGCAGTTCTTC.

This clone was observed a single time. The chain links TRBV25-1 to TRBJ2-6, with D unclear. V was clipped by 5 bases and J by 1 base, with 6 bases between them. This CDR3 is 14 amino acids long. Germline V gene sequence: CDR1 MGHDK, CDR2 SYGVNS. The CDR3 is CASSKGSGANVLTF. The DNA of the CDR3 is TGTGCCAGCAGTAAAGGTTCTGGGGCCAACGTCCTGACTTTC.

The chain links TRBV4-1 to TRBJ1-5; D is possibly TRBD1 (5 bases). CDR3 size: 16 residues. Between the trimmed V and J ends, which lost 0 bases and 2 bases, there was a span of 11 bases. Germline V gene lookup returns CDR1 MGHRA and CDR2 YSYEKL. This CDR3 reads CASSQEPGSGNQPQHF. CDR3 bases: TGCGCCAGCAGCCAAGAGCCAGGGTCAGGCAATCAGCCCCAGCATTTT.

J is TRBJ2-1 and V is TRBV25-1; TRBD2 matches at 9 bases. Unmatched junction bases numbered 2, after V lost 3 bases and J lost 5 bases. The CDR3 loop spans 14 amino acids. Germline V gene data show CDR1 as MGHDK and CDR2 as SYGVNS. The CDR3 bases are TGTGCCAGCAGTGAGCGGGAGGGCCACAATGAGCAGTTCTTC. Protein product: CASSEREGHNEQFF. Variable domain in full (rest from reference TRBV25-1 and TRBJ2-1): EADIYQTPRYLVIGTGKKITLECSQTMGHDKMYWYQQDPGMELHLIHYSYGVNSTEKGDLSSESTVSRIRTEHFPLTLESARPSHTSQYLCASSEREGHNEQFFGPGTRLTVL.

The V call is TRBV19, the J call TRBJ2-1; D uncertain. V was clipped by 6 bases and J by 3 bases, with 9 bases between them. The germline gives CDR1 LNHDA, CDR2 SQIVND (reference sequence). CDR3 length equals 13 residues. The DNA of the CDR3 is TGTGCCAGTAGGGCAGAGGACTACAATGAGCAGTTCTTC. Its protein product is CASRAEDYNEQFF.

This clone was picked up one time. The chain uses TRBV27 and TRBJ2-7; D is perhaps TRBD2 (6 bases). Trimming left V 2 bases short and J 3 bases short, with 11 bases between. Per germline, CDR1 MNHEY and CDR2 SMNVEV (reference sequence). The CDR3 sequence is 14 residues long. CDR3 residues: CASSLGQGGYEQYF. The CDR3 nucleotides are TGTGCCAGCAGTTTAGGGCAGGGAGGCTACGAGCAGTACTTC.

Note on this clone: The junction shows a germline mismatch at one end, possibly a read error. The chain employs TRBV6-1 and TRBJ2-5; D is ambiguous. Per germline, CDR1 MNHNS and CDR2 SASEGT. The CDR3 loop spans 10 amino acids. The chain's CDR3 is CASREETQYF. The CDR3 nucleotides are TGTGCCAGCAGAGAAGAGACCCAGTACTTC.